This TCR beta chain stems from a study of patients and donors after allogeneic stem cell transplantation. TCRdb itself ran the RT-PCR reads through MiXCR, one entry per CDR3 protein. This table holds some 200,000 distinct CDR3 sequences, more than 35% found once. This CDR3 comprises 13 residues. Trimming removed 2 bases at V and 7 bases at J, with 12 bases between. Germline lookup yields CDR1 SQVTM and CDR2 ANQGSEA. This TCR came from a human donor who was either an allogeneic HSCT recipient or a stem cell or donor lymphocyte infusion donor (not recorded which). It is not recorded whose cells these are; they may come from a transplant donor. V is TRBV29-1 and J is TRBJ2-1; D might be TRBD1 (5 bases). Sequencing was done on a sample of blood, either unsorted or a sorted T cell fraction (not recorded which). The CDR3 nucleotides read TGCAGCGTTGAAAAGGGCAGGGCGAATGAGCAGTTCTTC. Translating gives CSVEKGRANEQFF.